This T cell receptor beta chain was observed in a study of OX40 agonist ivuxolimab in advanced cancers. Some clones are missing from TCRdb's copy, which holds only in-frame ones; the method was immunoSEQ multiplex PCR. The sample has about 77,000 clones, over 85% seen once. In this sample, this clone turned up once. Autoimmune disease history or systemic immunosuppression was exclusionary. The CDR3 is 14 residues long. Germline V gene sequence: CDR1 SGHVS, CDR2 FQNEAQ. With V trimmed by 6 bases and J by 6 bases, 7 bases remained unmatched. Sequencing used CD4+ or CD8+ T cells sorted from blood, obtained in a trial of the OX40 agonist ivuxolimab. This rearrangement joins TRBV7-8 to TRBJ2-3, with 9 bases fitting TRBD1. The TCR comes from an adult with an advanced solid tumor such as melanoma, head and neck, liver or kidney cancer. The CDR3 loop reads CASRSDRGLDTQYF. The DNA of the CDR3 is TGTGCCAGCAGATCCGACAGGGGGTTGGATACGCAGTATTTT.